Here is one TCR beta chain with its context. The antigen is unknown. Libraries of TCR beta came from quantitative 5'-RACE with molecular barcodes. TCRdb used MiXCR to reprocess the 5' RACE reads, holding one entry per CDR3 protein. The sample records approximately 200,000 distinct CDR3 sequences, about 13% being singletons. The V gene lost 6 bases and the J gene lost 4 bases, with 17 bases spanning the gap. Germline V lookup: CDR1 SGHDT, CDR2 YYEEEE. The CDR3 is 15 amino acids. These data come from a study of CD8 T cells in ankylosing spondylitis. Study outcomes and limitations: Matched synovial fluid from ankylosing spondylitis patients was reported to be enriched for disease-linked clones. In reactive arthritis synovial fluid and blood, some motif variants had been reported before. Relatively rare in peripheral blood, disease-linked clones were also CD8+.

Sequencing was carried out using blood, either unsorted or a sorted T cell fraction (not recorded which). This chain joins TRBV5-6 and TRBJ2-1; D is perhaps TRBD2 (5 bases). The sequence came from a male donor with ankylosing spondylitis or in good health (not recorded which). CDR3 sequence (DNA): TGTGCCAGCACAGAAAGCGGTTCAATTTACAATGAGCAGTTCTTC. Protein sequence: CASTESGSIYNEQFF.